These 6 T cell receptor beta chains came from one sample sequenced in a study of blood T cell repertoires in COVID-19. Some clones are missing from TCRdb's copy, which holds only in-frame ones; the method was immunoSEQ multiplex PCR. The table has about 200,000 clones, around nine tenths seen once. Sequenced: peripheral blood. These receptors originate from a man aged 18 to 29 with active or convalescent COVID-19.

The chain combines TRBV12-3 or TRBV12-4 with TRBJ1-2; D ambiguous. V lost 0 bases and J 7 bases, leaving 6 bases between the germline ends. This CDR3 has 12 amino acids. The CDR3 nucleotides are TGTGCCAGCAGTTTAGCGCTAGGTGGCTACACCTTC. Protein product: CASSLALGGYTF.

V is TRBV5-5 and J is TRBJ2-3; no definite D call. Per germline, CDR1 SGHKS and CDR2 YYEKEE (reference sequence). The germline V and J ends were trimmed by 1 base and 6 bases, with 12 bases remaining between them. This CDR3 has 14 residues. The CDR3: CASSLSSSVDTQYF. The DNA for the CDR3 is TGTGCCAGCAGCTTGTCTAGTTCAGTGGATACGCAGTATTTT.

This sequence joins TRBV28 and TRBJ2-3; 8 positions agree with TRBD1. V lost 10 bases, J lost 3 bases, and 6 bases stayed unmatched. This CDR3 comprises 13 residues. Germline V CDR1 and CDR2: MDHEN, SYDVKM. CDR3 DNA: TGTGCCACCGCAACAGGGGGTACAGATACGCAGTATTTT. Protein product: CATATGGTDTQYF. Complete variable domain (other parts from reference TRBV28 and TRBJ2-3): DVKVTQSSRYLVKRTGEKVFLECVQDMDHENMFWYRQDPGLGLRLIYFSYDVKMKEKGDIPEGYSVSREKKERFSLILESASTNQTSMYLCATATGGTDTQYFGPGTRLTVL.

In its sample, this clone was seen once. This chain joins TRBV5-1 and TRBJ2-3; D might be TRBD1 (6 bases). The CDR3 contains 16 residues. V was pared by 0 bases and J by 2 bases, with 13 bases between. Germline V gene lookup returns CDR1 SGHRS and CDR2 YFSETQ. CDR3 bases: TGCGCCAGCAGCTTGGCGTGGGGGCGCGACACAGATACGCAGTATTTT. Protein product: CASSLAWGRDTDTQYF. Drawing the rest from reference TRBV5-1 and TRBJ2-3, the complete variable domain is KAGVTQTPRYLIKTRGQQVTLSCSPISGHRSVSWYQQTPGQGLQFLFEYFSETQRNKGNFPGRFSGRQFSNSRSEMNVSTLELGDSALYLCASSLAWGRDTDTQYFGPGTRLTVL.

The chain has TRBV19 and TRBJ2-3; 9 bases line up with TRBD2. Germline V gives CDR1 LNHDA, CDR2 SQIVND (reference sequence). V dropped 3 bases and J dropped 5; count of bases not matched to a gene: 9. CDR3 length: 16 residues. The CDR3 loop reads CASSMRRGGQQDTQYF. The CDR3, as DNA: TGTGCCAGTAGTATGAGGCGGGGGGGCCAGCAAGATACGCAGTATTTT.

Regarding this clone: Other DNA sequences in the same sample also yield this CDR3. The CDR3, as DNA: TGTGCCAGCAGTTACCCGGGACAGGGAAATTCACCCCTCCACTTT. Translation: CASSYPGQGNSPLHF. This chain joins TRBV6-6 and TRBJ1-6, with 9 bases matching TRBD1. Trimming cost V 2 bases and J 7 bases; bases outside gene matches: 3. There are 15 residues in the CDR3. In germline, CDR1 is MNHNY, CDR2 SVGAGI (reference sequence).